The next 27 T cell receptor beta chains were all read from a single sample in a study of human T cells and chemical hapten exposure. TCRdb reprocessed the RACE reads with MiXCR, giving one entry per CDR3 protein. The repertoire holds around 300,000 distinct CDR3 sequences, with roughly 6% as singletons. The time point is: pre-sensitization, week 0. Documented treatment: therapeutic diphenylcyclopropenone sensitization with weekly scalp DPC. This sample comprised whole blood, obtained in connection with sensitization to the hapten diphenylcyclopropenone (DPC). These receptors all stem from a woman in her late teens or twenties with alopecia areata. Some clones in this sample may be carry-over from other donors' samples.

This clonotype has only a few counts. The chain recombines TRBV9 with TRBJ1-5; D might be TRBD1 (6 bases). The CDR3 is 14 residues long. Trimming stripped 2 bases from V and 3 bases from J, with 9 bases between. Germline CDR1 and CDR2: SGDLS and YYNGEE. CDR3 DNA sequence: TGTGCCAGCAGCGTCGGACAGAACAATCAGCCCCAGCATTTT. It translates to CASSVGQNNQPQHF.

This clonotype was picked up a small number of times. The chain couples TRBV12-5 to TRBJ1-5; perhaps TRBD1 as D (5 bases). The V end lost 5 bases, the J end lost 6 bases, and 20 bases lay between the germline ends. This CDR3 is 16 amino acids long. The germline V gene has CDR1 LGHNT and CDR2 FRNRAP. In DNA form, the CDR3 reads TGTGCTAGTGGTCCCCACGGTGGGGTTGGGGGTCAGCCCCAGCATTTT. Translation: CASGPHGGVGGQPQHF.

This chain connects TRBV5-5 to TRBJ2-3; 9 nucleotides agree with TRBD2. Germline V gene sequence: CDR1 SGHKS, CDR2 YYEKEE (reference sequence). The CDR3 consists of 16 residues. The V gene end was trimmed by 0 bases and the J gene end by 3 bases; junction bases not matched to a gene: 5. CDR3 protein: CASSLDRGGETDTQYF. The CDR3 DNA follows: TGTGCCAGCAGCTTGGACCGCGGGGGGGAGACAGATACGCAGTATTTT. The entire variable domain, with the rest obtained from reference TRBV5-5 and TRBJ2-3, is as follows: DAGVTQSPTHLIKTRGQQVTLRCSPISGHKSVSWYQQVLGQGPQFIFQYYEKEERGRGNFPDRFSARQFPNYSSELNVNALLLGDSALYLCASSLDRGGETDTQYFGPGTRLTVL.

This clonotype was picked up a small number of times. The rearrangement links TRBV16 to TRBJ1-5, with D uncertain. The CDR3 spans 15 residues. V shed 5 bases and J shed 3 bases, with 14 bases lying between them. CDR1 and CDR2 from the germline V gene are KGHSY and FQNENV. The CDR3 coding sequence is TGTGCCAGCAGCTCCACCAACGGATACAATCAGCCCCAGCATTTT. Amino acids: CASSSTNGYNQPQHF.

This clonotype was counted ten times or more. In DNA form, the CDR3 reads TGTGCCAGCAGCCAAGGGACAGGAAGGAACACCATATATTTT. It is translated as CASSQGTGRNTIYF. J is TRBJ1-3 and V is TRBV3-1, with 7 bases fitting TRBD1. The CDR3 extends over 14 amino acids. The V and J ends lost 1 base and 7 bases, in that order; junction bases with no gene match: 4. Germline lookup yields CDR1 LGHDT and CDR2 YNNKEL (reference sequence).

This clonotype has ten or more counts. Here the CDR3 reads CASSLSGLSNEKLFF. CDR3 bases: TGTGCCAGCAGCTTATCTGGGCTCTCGAATGAAAAACTGTTTTTT. The V and J genes are TRBV7-9 and TRBJ1-4; D gene ambiguous. CDR3 length: 15 amino acids. The V and J ends lost 2 bases and 5 bases respectively, with 12 bases between them. Germline CDR1 and CDR2: SEHNR and FQNEAQ (reference sequence). Full variable domain (rest looked up from reference TRBV7-9 and TRBJ1-4): DTGVSQNPRHKITKRGQNVTFRCDPISEHNRLYWYRQTLGQGPEFLTYFQNEAQLEKSRLLSDRFSAERPKGSFSTLEIQRTEQGDSAMYLCASSLSGLSNEKLFFGSGTQLSVL.

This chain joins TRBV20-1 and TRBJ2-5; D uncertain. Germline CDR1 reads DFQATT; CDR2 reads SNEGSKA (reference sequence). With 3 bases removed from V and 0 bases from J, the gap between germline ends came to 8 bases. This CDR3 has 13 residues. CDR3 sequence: CSASETYQETQYF. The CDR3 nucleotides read TGCAGTGCTAGTGAGACGTACCAAGAGACCCAGTACTTC.

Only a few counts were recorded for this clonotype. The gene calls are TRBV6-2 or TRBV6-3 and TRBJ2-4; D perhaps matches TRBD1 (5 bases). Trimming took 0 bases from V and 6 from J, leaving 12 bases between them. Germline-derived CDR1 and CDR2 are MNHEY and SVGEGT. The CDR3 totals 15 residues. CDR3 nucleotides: TGTGCCAGCAGTTACTCGCCAGGGTCTTTAAACATTCAGTACTTC. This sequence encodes CASSYSPGSLNIQYF.

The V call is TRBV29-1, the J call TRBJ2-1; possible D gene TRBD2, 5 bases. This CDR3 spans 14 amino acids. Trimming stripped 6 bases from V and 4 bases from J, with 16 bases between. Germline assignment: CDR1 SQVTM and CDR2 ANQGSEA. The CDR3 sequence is CSVTRDKVYNEQFF. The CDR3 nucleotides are TGCAGCGTCACCCGGGATAAAGTGTACAATGAGCAGTTCTTC.

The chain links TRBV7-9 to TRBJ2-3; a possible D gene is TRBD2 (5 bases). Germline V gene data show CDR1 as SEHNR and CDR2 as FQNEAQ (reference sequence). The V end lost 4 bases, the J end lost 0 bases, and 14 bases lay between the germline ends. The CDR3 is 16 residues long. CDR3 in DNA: TGTGCCAGCAGCTCACGGACTTACTCTAGCACAGATACGCAGTATTTT. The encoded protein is CASSSRTYSSTDTQYF.

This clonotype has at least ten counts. CDR3 sequence (DNA): TGTGCCAGCAGTTACTATCGTTCCTCCGGCAATGAGCAGTTCTTC. Amino acids: CASSYYRSSGNEQFF. V and J are TRBV6-2 or TRBV6-3 and TRBJ2-1; D is ambiguous. CDR3 length equals 15 residues. Between the trimmed V and J ends, which lost 1 base and 6 bases, there was a span of 13 bases. Germline V gives CDR1 MNHEY, CDR2 SVGEGT.

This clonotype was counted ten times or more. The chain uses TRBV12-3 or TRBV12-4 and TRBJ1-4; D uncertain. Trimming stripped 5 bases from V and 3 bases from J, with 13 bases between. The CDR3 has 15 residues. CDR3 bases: TGTGCCAGCAGTCGCACGGTGAACTCTAATGAAAAACTGTTTTTT. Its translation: CASSRTVNSNEKLFF.

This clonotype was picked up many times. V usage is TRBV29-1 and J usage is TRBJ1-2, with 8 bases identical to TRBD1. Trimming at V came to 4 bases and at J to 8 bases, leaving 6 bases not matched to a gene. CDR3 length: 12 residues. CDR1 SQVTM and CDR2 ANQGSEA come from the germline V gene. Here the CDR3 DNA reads TGCAGCGTTGCAGGGGGCAAGAGCGGCTACACCTTC. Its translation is CSVAGGKSGYTF.

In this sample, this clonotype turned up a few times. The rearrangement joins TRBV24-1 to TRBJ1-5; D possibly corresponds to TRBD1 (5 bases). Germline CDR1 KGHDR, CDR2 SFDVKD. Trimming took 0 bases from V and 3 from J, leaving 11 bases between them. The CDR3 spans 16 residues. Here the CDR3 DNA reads TGTGCCACCAGTGATTTGCAGGGAAGGGTCAATCAGCCCCAGCATTTT. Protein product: CATSDLQGRVNQPQHF.

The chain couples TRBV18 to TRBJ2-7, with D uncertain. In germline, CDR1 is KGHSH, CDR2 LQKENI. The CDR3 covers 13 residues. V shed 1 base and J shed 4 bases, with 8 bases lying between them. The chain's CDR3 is CASSPLFGYEQYF. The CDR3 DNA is TGTGCCAGCTCACCACTCTTCGGGTACGAGCAGTACTTC.

DNA for the CDR3: TGTGCCAGCAGTGAATCCCCTCCAGGACAGGGGGCGTCCAAAAACATTCAGTACTTC. This codes for CASSESPPGQGASKNIQYF. The rearrangement links TRBV6-1 to TRBJ2-4; 11 nucleotides align to TRBD1. CDR1 is MNHNS, CDR2 SASEGT, per germline. J gave up 2 bases and V 2 bases, and 11 bases lay outside the gene matches. The CDR3 spans 19 residues.

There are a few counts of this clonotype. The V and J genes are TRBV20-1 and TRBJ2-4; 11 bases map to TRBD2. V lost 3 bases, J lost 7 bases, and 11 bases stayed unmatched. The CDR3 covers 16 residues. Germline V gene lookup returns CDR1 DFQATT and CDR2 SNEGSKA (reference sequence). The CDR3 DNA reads TGCAGTGCTAGGAAGCCGGGACTAGCGGACGCCAACATTCAGTACTTC. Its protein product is CSARKPGLADANIQYF.

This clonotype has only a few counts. The CDR3 DNA reads as TGTGCCAGCAGCCAAGATGCAGGGAGCAATCAGCCCCAGCATTTT. Residues: CASSQDAGSNQPQHF. The rearrangement uses TRBV4-2 and TRBJ1-5, with D maybe TRBD1 (5 bases). CDR3 length: 15 amino acids. The germline V and J ends were trimmed by 0 bases and 1 base, with 7 bases remaining between them. Germline V lookup: CDR1 LGHNA, CDR2 YNFKEQ.

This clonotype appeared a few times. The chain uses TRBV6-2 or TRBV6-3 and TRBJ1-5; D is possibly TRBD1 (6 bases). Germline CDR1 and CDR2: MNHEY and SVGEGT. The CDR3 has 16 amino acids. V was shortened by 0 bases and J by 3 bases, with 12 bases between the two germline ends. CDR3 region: CASSYSSTGPNQPQHF. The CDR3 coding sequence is TGTGCCAGCAGTTACTCCAGTACAGGGCCCAATCAGCCCCAGCATTTT.

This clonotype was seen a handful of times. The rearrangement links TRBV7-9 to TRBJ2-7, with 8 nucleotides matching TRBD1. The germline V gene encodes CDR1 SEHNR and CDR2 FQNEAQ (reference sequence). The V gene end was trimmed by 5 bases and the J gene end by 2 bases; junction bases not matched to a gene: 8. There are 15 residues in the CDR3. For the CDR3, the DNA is TGTGCCAGCAGCCGACCCCGGACAGGGACCTACGAGCAGTACTTC. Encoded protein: CASSRPRTGTYEQYF.

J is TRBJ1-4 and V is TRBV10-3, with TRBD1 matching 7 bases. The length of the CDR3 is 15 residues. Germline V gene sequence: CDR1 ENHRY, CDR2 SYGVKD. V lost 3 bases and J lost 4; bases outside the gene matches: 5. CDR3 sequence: CAISEGQVDNEKLFF. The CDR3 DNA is TGTGCCATCAGTGAAGGACAGGTGGATAATGAAAAACTGTTTTTT.

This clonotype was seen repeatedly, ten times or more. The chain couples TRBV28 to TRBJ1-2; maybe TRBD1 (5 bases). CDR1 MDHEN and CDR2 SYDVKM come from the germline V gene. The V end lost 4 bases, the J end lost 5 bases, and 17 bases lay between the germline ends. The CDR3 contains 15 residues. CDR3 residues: CASSSGIVTLYGYTF. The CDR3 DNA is TGTGCCAGCAGTTCAGGGATAGTAACATTATATGGCTACACCTTC.

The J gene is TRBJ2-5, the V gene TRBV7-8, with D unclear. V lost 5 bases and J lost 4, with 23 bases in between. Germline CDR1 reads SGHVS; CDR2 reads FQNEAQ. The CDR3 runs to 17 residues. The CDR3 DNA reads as TGTGCCAGCAGCCAAGAGCATGAGGAAGCCTTAACAGAGACCCAGTACTTC. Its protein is CASSQEHEEALTETQYF. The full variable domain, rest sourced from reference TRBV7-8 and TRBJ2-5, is GAGVSQSPRYKVAKRGQDVALRCDPISGHVSLFWYQQALGQGPEFLTYFQNEAQLDKSGLPSDRFFAERPEGSVSTLKIQRTQQEDSAVYLCASSQEHEEALTETQYFGPGTRLLVL.

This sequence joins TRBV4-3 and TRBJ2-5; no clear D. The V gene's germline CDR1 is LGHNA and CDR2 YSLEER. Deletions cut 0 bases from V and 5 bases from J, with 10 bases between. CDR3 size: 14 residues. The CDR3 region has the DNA TGCGCCAGCAGCCAAGATTTAAGGGCCGAGACCCAGTACTTC. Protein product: CASSQDLRAETQYF.

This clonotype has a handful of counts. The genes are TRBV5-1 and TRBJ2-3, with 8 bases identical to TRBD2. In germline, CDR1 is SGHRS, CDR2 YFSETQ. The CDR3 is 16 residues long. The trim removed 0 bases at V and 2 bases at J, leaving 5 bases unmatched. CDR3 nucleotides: TGCGCCAGCAGCTTGGAAGCGGGGGCCTACACAGATACGCAGTATTTT. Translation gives CASSLEAGAYTDTQYF.

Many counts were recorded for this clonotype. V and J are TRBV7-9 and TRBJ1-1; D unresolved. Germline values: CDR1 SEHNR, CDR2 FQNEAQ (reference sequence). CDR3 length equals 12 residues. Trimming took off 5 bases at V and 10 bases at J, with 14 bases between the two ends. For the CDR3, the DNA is TGTGCCAGCAGCCCTCACGCATTTCGAGCTTTCTTT. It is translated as CASSPHAFRAFF.

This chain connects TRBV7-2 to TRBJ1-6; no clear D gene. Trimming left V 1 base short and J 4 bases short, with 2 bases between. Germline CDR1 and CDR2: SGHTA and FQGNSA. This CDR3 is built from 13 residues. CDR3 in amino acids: CASSLVYNSPLHF. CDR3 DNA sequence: TGTGCCAGCAGCTTAGTTTATAATTCACCCCTCCACTTT.